This T cell receptor (beta chain) was obtained from a study of OX40 agonist ivuxolimab in advanced cancers. Background on the whole study: The costimulatory receptor OX40 (CD134) was targeted by ivuxolimab, a fully human IgG2 agonistic monoclonal antibody. In the dose-escalation cohort, approximately 82% of patients were male, and the mean age was approximately 60 years, with a range of roughly 20 to 80. Partial responses were achieved by three dose-escalation patients, of whom one had hepatocellular carcinoma and two had cutaneous melanoma. Peripheral TCRbeta sequencing aimed to test whether ivuxolimab altered TCR sequence diversity and caused clonal T-cell expansion. Of the roughly 51 dose-escalation patients, hepatocellular carcinoma was present in roughly 19, melanoma in some 15, renal cell carcinoma in 9 and head and neck cancer in 9. Intravenous ivuxolimab was administered to patients every 2 weeks at six dose levels: 0.01, 0.1, 0.3, 1.5, 3 and 10 mg/kg. Prior anti-PD-1, anti-PD-L1 or anti-CTLA-4 therapy was permitted, and 30% to 45% of dose-escalation patients had received checkpoint inhibitors. The paper reports the monotherapy dose-escalation portion (N of about 54 patients) of the phase I ivuxolimab trial.

Results the study describes overall, beyond this receptor: At doses from 0.1 to 3.0 mg/kg, clonal expansion was seen in both CD4+ and CD8+ blood T cells between baseline and week 6. In the 0.1-3.0 mg/kg groups, partial responders had among the lowest normalized peripheral clonal expansion, particularly in CD8+ T cells. Low levels of normalized T-cell clonal expansion were also seen in some patients who did not respond. After ivuxolimab, expanded clones were on average more numerous among CD8+ T cells than among CD4+ T cells. The antigen specificity of the peripheral T cells that underwent clonal expansion was not determined.

The germline V gene yields SNHLY for CDR1 and FYNNEI for CDR2. The CDR3 has 14 amino acids, counting the end cysteine and phenylalanine. Of all the DNA, just the CDR3 is kept, 42 bases in frame from base 1. After removal of 10 bases from V and 4 bases from J, the junction retains 7 bases not matched to a gene. To sequence the TCRbeta CDR3 region, genomic DNA was isolated from the sorted cells. The immunoSEQ Assay was used for sequencing of TCRbeta CDR3 regions. TCRdb limited this immuneACCESS table to in-frame rearrangements with V and J called. A share of clones is missing; checked studies link under half to unresolved V genes, and the rest is unexplained. Here the sample has roughly 48,000 clones; about 88% occur a single time. The top ten clones comprise 9% to 10% of the sample. As for this clone: What antigen it recognizes has not been identified. Nothing much larger sits one base from this clone, and base qualities are not available.

The trial excluded patients who had a history of autoimmune disease or who were on systemic immunosuppression. Peripheral blood for TCR sequencing was drawn from every dose cohort at baseline, at cycle 4 day 1 and at cycle 7 day 1. The samples were drawn from a first-in-human, open-label, multicenter phase I dose-escalation trial of ivuxolimab. Adults with locally advanced or metastatic melanoma, renal cell, hepatocellular, or head and neck squamous cell carcinoma were enrolled in the trial. Before TCR sequencing, CD4+ T cells and CD8+ T cells were sorted from peripheral blood as separate populations.

Material: CD4+ or CD8+ T cells sorted from blood, obtained in a trial of the OX40 agonist ivuxolimab. This TCR derives from an adult with an advanced solid tumor such as melanoma, head and neck, liver or kidney cancer. The sequence joins TRBV2 to TRBJ2-2, with 9 bases aligning to TRBD1. The CDR3 loop reads CATRTGAFTGELFF. The nucleotide sequence is TGTGCCACCCGGACAGGGGCGTTCACCGGGGAGCTGTTTTTT.